What follows are 29 T cell receptor beta chains derived from one specimen sequenced in a study of blood T cells in healthy people across ages. Then a second PCR, running roughly 7 to 12 cycles, was carried out with a sample-barcoded 5' primer and a J-beta primer mix. Using its own MiXCR run on the 5' RACE reads, TCRdb lists one record per CDR3 protein. The sample carries some 700,000 distinct CDR3 sequences, around 40% recorded once. The sample consisted of blood. All receptors come from a woman aged 60-70 years in good health.

This clonotype was detected a few times. V is TRBV28 and J is TRBJ2-1; 12 bases are shared with TRBD2. The CDR3 is 17 amino acids. Germline V gene lookup returns CDR1 MDHEN and CDR2 SYDVKM. V was clipped by 5 bases and J by 9 bases; unmatched bases: 14. DNA of the CDR3: TGTGCCAGCAGTCTATCAGGCGGGACTAGCGGGTCCCTTGAGCAGTTCTTC. Residues: CASSLSGGTSGSLEQFF.

This chain connects TRBV7-8 to TRBJ1-6, with no clear D. Germline CDR1 SGHVS, CDR2 FQNEAQ. The CDR3 has 14 residues. Trimming left V 1 base short and J 5 bases short, with 6 bases between. CDR3 sequence: CASSLEGDNSPLHF. CDR3 nucleotide sequence: TGTGCCAGCAGCTTAGAGGGCGATAATTCACCCCTCCACTTT.

In its sample, this clonotype was seen a few times. This chain connects TRBV18 to TRBJ2-7; D gene ambiguous. This CDR3 spans 13 amino acids. V was cut by 2 bases and J by 6 bases, with 11 bases left in between. Germline assignment: CDR1 KGHSH and CDR2 LQKENI. CDR3 sequence: CASSPSSIGEQYF. The CDR3 bases are TGTGCCAGCTCACCAAGTAGCATAGGCGAGCAGTACTTC. The variable domain in full, with the rest retrieved from reference TRBV18 and TRBJ2-7, is NAGVMQNPRHLVRRRGQEARLRCSPMKGHSHVYWYRQLPEEGLKFMVYLQKENIIDESGMPKERFSAEFPKEGPSILRIQQVVRGDSAAYFCASSPSSIGEQYFGPGTRLTVT.

V gene TRBV11-2 combines with J gene TRBJ1-5; D not certain. From germline, CDR1 is SGHAT and CDR2 FQNNGV. Trimming removed 1 base from V and 5 bases from J, with 6 bases in between. The CDR3 totals 13 residues. The CDR3 region has the DNA TGTGCCAGCAGCTTAGCAATTCATCAGCCCCAGCATTTT. Protein: CASSLAIHQPQHF.

The J gene is TRBJ1-6, the V gene TRBV12-3 or TRBV12-4, with a possible D match to TRBD1 (6 bases). Between the trimmed V and J ends, which lost 5 bases and 10 bases, there was a span of 15 bases. The CDR3 totals 14 residues. The CDR3 DNA reads TGTGCCAGCAGTAGGGCAGGGGATTACTCACCCCTCCACTTT. Translation gives CASSRAGDYSPLHF.

This clonotype was counted at least ten times. The rearrangement uses TRBV7-2 and TRBJ1-2; the D is unclear. CDR1 and CDR2 (germline): SGHTA, FQGNSA. Trimming removed 1 base at V and 1 base at J, with 7 bases between. The CDR3 covers 14 residues. The CDR3, as DNA: TGTGCCAGCAGCTTAGGTGGACTTAACTATGGCTACACCTTC. It encodes CASSLGGLNYGYTF.

This clonotype was seen once. In this CDR3 the conserved last residue, phenylalanine or tryptophan, is missing, so a read error is likely. The J gene is TRBJ1-3, the V gene TRBV12-3 or TRBV12-4; D is unresolved. V was cut by 3 bases and J by 0 bases, with 12 bases left in between. The length of the CDR3 is 16 residues. Written as DNA, the CDR3 is TGTGCCAGCAGTTTCGGCAGCGCCCACTCTGGAAACACCATATATTAT. Its protein product is CASSFGSAHSGNTIYY.

V usage is TRBV29-1 and J usage is TRBJ2-1; 13 bases are a match to TRBD2. With 4 bases clipped from V and 6 bases from J, the junction kept 9 bases outside the gene matches. From germline, CDR1 is SQVTM and CDR2 ANQGSEA. CDR3 length equals 16 residues. The CDR3 nucleotides are TGCAGCGTTGGCGGACTAGCGGGAGAACGTGGCAATGAGCAGTTCTTC. Protein product: CSVGGLAGERGNEQFF.

The genes are TRBV5-1 and TRBJ1-6; 9 bases align to TRBD1. The junction had 6 bases not matched to a gene; V was cut back by 4 bases and J by 10 bases. From germline, CDR1 is SGHRS and CDR2 YFSETQ. The CDR3 runs to 14 residues. The CDR3 loop reads CASSQGQGRSPLHF. DNA for the CDR3: TGCGCCAGCAGCCAGGGACAGGGTCGCTCACCCCTCCACTTT.

This clonotype has more than one count but fewer than ten. This chain joins TRBV2 and TRBJ1-2; D not certain. Germline values: CDR1 SNHLY, CDR2 FYNNEI. The length of the CDR3 is 11 residues. V lost 7 bases and J lost 1, with 4 bases in between. The CDR3 spells CASTLNYGYTF. The CDR3 nucleotides are TGTGCCAGCACCCTTAACTATGGCTACACCTTC.

This clonotype appeared a few times. The J gene is TRBJ2-1, the V gene TRBV12-3 or TRBV12-4; a weak D match, TRBD2 (7 bases). Trimming pared 3 bases from V and 7 bases from J, leaving 13 bases between. This CDR3 is built from 14 residues. In DNA form, the CDR3 reads TGTGCCAGCAGTTTTAGGCGGGGGCAGAATGAGCAGTTCTTC. It yields the protein CASSFRRGQNEQFF.

The chain combines TRBV12-3 or TRBV12-4 with TRBJ1-4, with 7 bases matching TRBD1. The CDR3 loop spans 15 amino acids. Trimming took 6 bases from V and 7 from J; bases not matched to a gene: 11. CDR3 bases: TGTGCCAGCAGGGACGCGGGACAGCCCTTTGAAAAACTGTTTTTT. This encodes CASRDAGQPFEKLFF.

In DNA form, the CDR3 reads TGTGCCAGCAGCGTAGACGCTAACTATGGCTACACCTTC. The encoded protein is CASSVDANYGYTF. The chain recombines TRBV9 with TRBJ1-2; D remains ambiguous. Germline values: CDR1 SGDLS, CDR2 YYNGEE. This CDR3 has 13 residues. Trimming took 0 bases from V and 0 from J, leaving 3 bases between them.

V usage is TRBV14 and J usage is TRBJ2-2; D gene uncertain. V was clipped by 1 base and J by 5 bases, with 14 bases between them. This CDR3 has 16 residues. Germline loops: CDR1 SGHDN, CDR2 FVKESK. CDR3 residues: CASSQVAGLSTGELFF. The DNA of the CDR3 is TGTGCCAGCAGCCAAGTGGCCGGTTTGTCAACCGGGGAGCTGTTTTTT.

This clonotype was seen only a few times. J is TRBJ2-7 and V is TRBV9; 8 bases fit TRBD2. The CDR3 runs to 15 residues. The junction had 7 bases not matched to a gene; V was cut back by 4 bases and J by 1 base. Germline V lookup: CDR1 SGDLS, CDR2 YYNGEE. CDR3 sequence: CASSSRREDSYEQYF. The CDR3 nucleotides read TGTGCCAGCAGCTCCCGGCGGGAGGATTCCTACGAGCAGTACTTC.

V gene TRBV30 combines with J gene TRBJ2-7, with a weak D call TRBD1 (6 bases). Germline V gene lookup returns CDR1 GTSNPN and CDR2 SVGIG (reference sequence). V lost 3 bases, J lost 5 bases, and 8 bases lay in between. CDR3 length: 11 amino acids. In nucleotides, the CDR3 is TGTGCCTGGAGGAGGGGGAACGAGCAGTACTTC. It codes for CAWRRGNEQYF.

This clonotype was seen a handful of times. The rearrangement uses TRBV6-1 and TRBJ1-1; TRBD1 matches 7 bases. The CDR3 is made up of 14 amino acids. The germline V gene encodes CDR1 MNHNS and CDR2 SASEGT. V gave up 5 bases and J gave up 2 bases; unmatched junction bases: 5. CDR3 nucleotides: TGTGCCAGCAGTATCACAGGGGAAAACACTGAAGCTTTCTTT. Amino acids: CASSITGENTEAFF.

This rearrangement joins TRBV24-1 to TRBJ2-1; 8 positions match TRBD1. V lost 5 bases to trimming and J lost 8 bases; unmatched junction nucleotides: 16. This CDR3 region has 17 residues. The germline gives CDR1 KGHDR, CDR2 SFDVKD. CDR3 coding DNA: TGTGCCACCAGTGGCCCAACAGGGGGGTGGGATAACGATGAGCAGTTCTTC. This encodes CATSGPTGGWDNDEQFF.

The rearrangement links TRBV9 to TRBJ2-1; D is possibly TRBD2 (5 bases). This CDR3 spans 16 amino acids. Germline CDR1 and CDR2: SGDLS and YYNGEE. V was shortened by 0 bases and J by 4 bases, with 14 bases between the two germline ends. The CDR3 region has the DNA TGTGCCAGCAGCGTAGGAATAGCGTCCACTTACAATGAGCAGTTCTTC. Amino acids: CASSVGIASTYNEQFF.

The rearrangement links TRBV7-2 to TRBJ2-2; D perhaps matches TRBD2 (6 bases). V shed 5 bases and J shed 5 bases, with 12 bases lying between them. The CDR3 spans 14 residues. The germline gives CDR1 SGHTA, CDR2 FQGNSA. CDR3 DNA sequence: TGTGCCAGCAGCCCCGGGACTTATACCGGGGAGCTGTTTTTT. This translates into CASSPGTYTGELFF.

The rearrangement joins TRBV7-2 to TRBJ1-2; no clear D gene. V gave up 5 bases and J gave up 1 base, with 17 bases separating them. CDR1 and CDR2 from the germline V gene are SGHTA and FQGNSA. The CDR3 extends over 16 amino acids. CDR3 bases: TGTGCCAGCAGCCCCGGGGAGGCCTACCTTAACTATGGCTACACCTTC. It yields the protein CASSPGEAYLNYGYTF.

Concerning this clonotype: A single base separates this from a much larger clone, so it may be a read error. The chain is built from TRBV4-2 and TRBJ2-7; D unclear. The CDR3 runs 12 residues. Trimming removed 4 bases from V and 7 bases from J, with 11 bases in between. Germline CDR1 and CDR2: LGHNA and YNFKEQ. DNA for the CDR3: TGTGCCAGCAGCCGGGATCTAAATGAGCAGTACTTC. Its protein product is CASSRDLNEQYF.

Only one count was recorded for this clonotype. The rearrangement joins TRBV6-2 or TRBV6-3 to TRBJ2-1; maybe TRBD2 (5 bases). CDR1 is MNHEY, CDR2 SVGEGT, per germline. V lost 1 base to trimming and J lost 0 bases, with 13 bases between them. The CDR3 runs to 17 residues. CDR3 residues: CASSYWLMDFSYNEQFF. The CDR3 region has the DNA TGTGCCAGCAGTTACTGGCTAATGGACTTCTCCTACAATGAGCAGTTCTTC.

This rearrangement joins TRBV14 to TRBJ2-1; no definite D call. Trimming shortened V by 1 base and J by 9 bases, and 19 bases separated the two germline ends. The germline gives CDR1 SGHDN, CDR2 FVKESK. The CDR3 extends over 16 amino acids. The CDR3 spells CASSQVLTHAVSEQFF. The DNA of the CDR3 is TGTGCCAGCAGCCAAGTACTGACTCACGCCGTGAGTGAGCAGTTCTTC.

This clonotype has more than one count but fewer than ten. The chain employs TRBV7-2 and TRBJ1-2, with D possibly TRBD1 on 5 matching bases. Trimming pared 5 bases from V and 4 bases from J, leaving 14 bases between. Germline-derived CDR1 and CDR2 are SGHTA and FQGNSA. This CDR3 contains 14 residues. The CDR3 loop is CASSPPTVFYGYTF. The CDR3 nucleotides are TGTGCCAGCAGCCCCCCGACAGTGTTCTATGGCTACACCTTC.

This chain uses TRBV28 with TRBJ2-7, with D perhaps assigned TRBD1 or TRBD2 (5 bases each). Germline CDR1 is MDHEN and CDR2 is SYDVKM. V lost 6 bases, J lost 7 bases, and 22 bases lay in between. This CDR3 is built from 15 residues. The CDR3 is CASRQTGTGVREQYF. The CDR3 DNA reads as TGTGCCAGCAGACAGACCGGGACCGGCGTGAGGGAGCAGTACTTC. Full variable domain (outside the CDR3, taken from reference TRBV28 and TRBJ2-7): DVKVTQSSRYLVKRTGEKVFLECVQDMDHENMFWYRQDPGLGLRLIYFSYDVKMKEKGDIPEGYSVSREKKERFSLILESASTNQTSMYLCASRQTGTGVREQYFGPGTRLTVT.

This chain uses TRBV30 with TRBJ2-5, with TRBD2 identical over 10 bases. J was trimmed by 2 bases and V by 2 bases; bases with no gene match: 5. This CDR3 has 15 amino acids. Germline assignment: CDR1 GTSNPN and CDR2 SVGIG (reference sequence). The CDR3 nucleotides read TGTGCCTGGAGTCCCAGCGGGGGGGTACAAGAGACCCAGTACTTC. This translates into CAWSPSGGVQETQYF.

The chain combines TRBV29-1 with TRBJ2-7; D might be TRBD1 (6 bases). TRBJ2-4 explains the end of the DNA better; the J call may be wrong. This CDR3 region has 17 residues. Germline V gene sequence: CDR1 SQVTM, CDR2 ANQGSEA. The CDR3 sequence is CSVEGRQGSVAKNIQYF. CDR3 DNA sequence: TGCAGCGTTGAAGGGCGGCAGGGGTCTGTAGCCAAAAACATTCAGTACTTC.

This chain links TRBV10-3 with TRBJ2-6; D may be TRBD1 (6 bases). CDR3 length equals 16 residues. V was trimmed by 0 bases and J by 2 bases, leaving 8 bases between them. Germline V CDR1 and CDR2: ENHRY, SYGVKD. In nucleotides, the CDR3 is TGTGCCATCAGTGAGTCTAGGACAGCTGGGGCCAACGTCCTGACTTTC. Protein: CAISESRTAGANVLTF.